The T cell receptor beta chain described here comes from a study of OX40 agonist ivuxolimab in advanced cancers. Looking at the study overall: Three partial responders included one hepatocellular carcinoma patient and two cutaneous melanoma patients.

Profiling relied on immunoSEQ multiplex PCR, and the TCRdb table lists in-frame clones only, not all of them. The sample contains some 110,000 clones, around 92% of which appear only once. CDR3 length: 11 amino acids. CDR1 and CDR2 from the germline V gene are DFQATT and SNEGSKA (reference sequence). V dropped 3 bases and J dropped 8 bases, with 7 bases sitting between them. The TCR originated in an adult with an advanced solid tumor such as melanoma, head and neck, liver or kidney cancer. This chain joins TRBV20-1 and TRBJ1-4; D is unresolved. This specimen consisted of CD4+ or CD8+ T cells sorted from blood, obtained in a trial of the OX40 agonist ivuxolimab. The CDR3 region has the DNA TGCAGTGCTAGCTCGCAGGAAAAACTGTTTTTT. It translates to CSASSQEKLFF.